These 11 T cell receptor beta chains came from one sample sequenced in a study of human T cells and chemical hapten exposure. From the RACE reads, TCRdb called clonotypes with MiXCR, one entry per CDR3 protein. Among approximately 100,000 distinct CDR3 sequences listed, roughly 12% were seen once. The time point: pre-sensitization, week 0. Treatment: therapeutic diphenylcyclopropenone sensitization with weekly scalp DPC. The input for sequencing was whole blood, taken in connection with sensitization to the hapten diphenylcyclopropenone (DPC). These receptors were taken from a woman in her 50s with alopecia areata. Some clones in this sample may be carry-over from other donors' samples.

This clonotype was detected ten times or more. The chain is built from TRBV5-5 and TRBJ1-6; TRBD1 is a possible D gene (6 bases). V was cut by 4 bases and J by 9 bases, with 17 bases left in between. Germline CDR1 SGHKS, CDR2 YYEKEE (reference sequence). The CDR3 has 15 amino acids. The CDR3 DNA sequence: TGTGCCAGCAGCACCAGGGACATCTCAACTTCACCCCTCCACTTT. Amino acid sequence: CASSTRDISTSPLHF.

This clonotype showed up many times. This chain uses TRBV7-2 with TRBJ2-6; D remains unclear. V lost 4 bases and J 0 bases, leaving 10 bases between the germline ends. Per germline, CDR1 SGHTA and CDR2 FQGNSA. This CDR3 is built from 16 residues. CDR3 amino acids: CASSSRAASGANVLTF. As DNA, the CDR3 is TGTGCCAGCAGCTCACGGGCCGCCTCTGGGGCCAACGTCCTGACTTTC. Based on the CDR3 plus reference TRBV7-2 and TRBJ2-6, the full variable domain is GAGVSQSPSNKVTEKGKDVELRCDPISGHTALYWYRQSLGQGLEFLIYFQGNSAPDKSGLPSDRFSAERTGGSVSTLTIQRTQQEDSAVYLCASSSRAASGANVLTFGAGSRLTVL.

The chain couples TRBV25-1 to TRBJ2-1; 8 nucleotides line up with TRBD1. The length of the CDR3 is 16 residues. Looked up from germline, CDR1 is MGHDK and CDR2 is SYGVNS. V was clipped by 2 bases and J by 2 bases; unmatched bases: 5. The CDR3 loop is CASSEAGTGPYNEQFF. CDR3 DNA sequence: TGTGCCAGCAGTGAAGCCGGGACAGGACCCTACAATGAGCAGTTCTTC.

This clonotype was seen ten or more times. The rearrangement uses TRBV6-1 and TRBJ1-5; 7 positions match TRBD1. The germline gives CDR1 MNHNS, CDR2 SASEGT. The CDR3 is 16 amino acids. Germline trimming cut 2 bases from V and 1 base from J; bases unmatched to any gene: 5. CDR3 amino acids: CASSERTGGSNQPQHF. The CDR3 region has the DNA TGTGCCAGCAGTGAAAGGACAGGCGGGAGCAATCAGCCCCAGCATTTT.

There are a few counts of this clonotype. The chain joins TRBV6-5 to TRBJ1-2; no clear D. The ends were cut back, 5 bases at V and 4 bases at J, with 14 bases in the middle. The CDR3 is 14 amino acids. Germline CDR1 is MNHEY and CDR2 is SVGAGI. The CDR3 bases are TGTGCCAGCAGTCAGCGGACGGTAATCTATGGCTACACCTTC. Its protein product is CASSQRTVIYGYTF.

This clonotype was detected many times. The V gene is TRBV5-1, the J gene TRBJ2-1; no reliable D call. CDR1 and CDR2 (germline): SGHRS, YFSETQ. The CDR3 runs 13 residues. The ends were cut back, 0 bases at V and 7 bases at J, with 8 bases in the middle. CDR3 bases: TGCGCCAGCAGCTTGGGCCGTGGGAATGAGCAGTTCTTC. Translated: CASSLGRGNEQFF.

This clonotype was found many times. The chain recombines TRBV7-9 with TRBJ2-7, with a weak D call TRBD1 (5 bases). This CDR3 has 14 amino acids. V shed 1 base and J shed 1 base, with 8 bases lying between them. Germline CDR1 and CDR2: SEHNR and FQNEAQ (reference sequence). The CDR3 sequence: CASSLEPGSYEQYF. The CDR3 DNA is TGTGCCAGCAGCTTAGAGCCAGGGTCCTACGAGCAGTACTTC. The variable domain in full, with the rest retrieved from reference TRBV7-9 and TRBJ2-7, is DTGVSQNPRHKITKRGQNVTFRCDPISEHNRLYWYRQTLGQGPEFLTYFQNEAQLEKSRLLSDRFSAERPKGSFSTLEIQRTEQGDSAMYLCASSLEPGSYEQYFGPGTRLTVT.

The chain has TRBV10-3 and TRBJ2-7; D remains ambiguous. There are 10 residues in the CDR3. V was pared by 10 bases and J by 6 bases, with 10 bases between. Germline V gives CDR1 ENHRY, CDR2 SYGVKD. The CDR3 protein is CATREREQYF. Written as DNA, the CDR3 is TGTGCCACCAGAGAGCGCGAGCAGTACTTC.

This clonotype was detected only a few times. The chain combines TRBV6-2 or TRBV6-3 with TRBJ2-4; 11 bases fit TRBD2. Germline CDR1 reads MNHEY; CDR2 reads SVGEGT. After removal of 0 bases from V and 4 bases from J, the junction contained 2 bases not matched to a gene. The CDR3 spans 16 residues. The CDR3 reads CASSYSGTSGKNIQYF. The CDR3 region has the DNA TGTGCCAGCAGTTACTCGGGGACTAGCGGTAAAAACATTCAGTACTTC.

This clonotype was counted ten times or more. This rearrangement joins TRBV11-2 to TRBJ1-5; weak D call: TRBD1 (5 bases). CDR1 is SGHAT, CDR2 FQNNGV, per germline. Trimming took 5 bases from V and 11 from J, leaving 19 bases between them. This CDR3 contains 14 residues. CDR3 loop: CASSRGRGYTAQHF. CDR3 nucleotides: TGTGCCAGCAGCCGGGGACGAGGGTATACGGCCCAGCATTTT.

The V gene is TRBV12-3 or TRBV12-4, the J gene TRBJ1-1; D call uncertain. The CDR3 runs to 14 residues. The V end lost 3 bases, the J end lost 1 base, and 9 bases lay between the germline ends. The CDR3 DNA reads TGTGCCAGCAGTTTGGCCCGAACGAACACTGAAGCTTTCTTT. Translating gives CASSLARTNTEAFF.